The present entry profiles one T cell receptor beta chain with its context. Its antigen is not known. The PCR employed 60 Vbeta primers together with 13 Jbeta primers. The table came from immunoSEQ multiplex PCR; TCRdb's copy has only in-frame clones and leaves some out. The sample lists some 190,000 clones, 82% occurring once. The sample belongs to a study of cytomegalovirus exposure and HLA in healthy donors. Across the whole study: Roughly 80% of 398 genotyped donors fell in the Caucasian-associated ancestry cluster.

V dropped 4 bases and J dropped 0; count of bases not matched to a gene: 4. CDR1 LNHDA and CDR2 SQIVND come from the germline V gene (reference sequence). The CDR3 covers 15 residues. Overall study findings and caveats: Apparent HLA restriction characterized most CMV-associated TCR beta chains in a later analysis. Within the data, a cluster of highly shared sequence variants was likely a sequencing artifact. Compared with the roughly 700-donor mean, an Asian-associated ancestry cluster reportedly had fewer N-insertions, according to a later analysis.

V and J are TRBV19 and TRBJ2-3, with 7 bases matching TRBD1. This sequence was found in a man between 40 and 49 years old in good health and CMV-seronegative. The sequencing input was PBMCs. The CDR3 spells CASSRVTGSTDTQYF. CDR3 DNA: TGTGCCAGTAGTAGAGTGACAGGGAGCACAGATACGCAGTATTTT.